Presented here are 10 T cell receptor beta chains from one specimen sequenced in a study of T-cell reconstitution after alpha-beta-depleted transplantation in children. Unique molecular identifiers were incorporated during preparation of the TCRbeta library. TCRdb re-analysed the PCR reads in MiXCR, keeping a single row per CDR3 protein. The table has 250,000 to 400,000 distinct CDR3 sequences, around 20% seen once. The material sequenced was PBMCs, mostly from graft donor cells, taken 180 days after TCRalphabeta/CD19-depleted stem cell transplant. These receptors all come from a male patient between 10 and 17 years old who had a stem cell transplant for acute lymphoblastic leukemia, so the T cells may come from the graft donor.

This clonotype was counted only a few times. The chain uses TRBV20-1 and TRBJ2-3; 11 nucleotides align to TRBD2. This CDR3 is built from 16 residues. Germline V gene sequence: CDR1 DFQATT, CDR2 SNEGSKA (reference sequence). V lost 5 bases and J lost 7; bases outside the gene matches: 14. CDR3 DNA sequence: TGCAGTGCTCCTAGCGGGAGGAGCTGGGGAGCCCATACGCAGTATTTT. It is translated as CSAPSGRSWGAHTQYF.

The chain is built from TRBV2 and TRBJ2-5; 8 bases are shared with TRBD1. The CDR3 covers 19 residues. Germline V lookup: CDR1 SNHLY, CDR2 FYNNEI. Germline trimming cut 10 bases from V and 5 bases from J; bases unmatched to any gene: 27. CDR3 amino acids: CAICYERGTGKWALETQYF. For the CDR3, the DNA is TGTGCCATCTGTTATGAGAGGGGGACAGGCAAGTGGGCCTTGGAGACCCAGTACTTC.

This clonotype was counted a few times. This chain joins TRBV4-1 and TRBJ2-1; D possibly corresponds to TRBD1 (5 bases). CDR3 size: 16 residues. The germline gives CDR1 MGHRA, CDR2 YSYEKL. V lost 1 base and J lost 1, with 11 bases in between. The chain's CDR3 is CASSQGVQGSYNEQFF. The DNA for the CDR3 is TGCGCCAGCAGCCAAGGCGTGCAGGGTTCCTACAATGAGCAGTTCTTC.

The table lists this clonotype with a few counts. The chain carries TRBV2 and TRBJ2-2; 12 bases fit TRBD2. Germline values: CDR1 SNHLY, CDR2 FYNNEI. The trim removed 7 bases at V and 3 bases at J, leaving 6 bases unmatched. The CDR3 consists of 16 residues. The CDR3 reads CASKTSGSRDTGELFF. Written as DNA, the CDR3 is TGTGCCAGCAAGACTAGCGGGAGTCGGGACACCGGGGAGCTGTTTTTT. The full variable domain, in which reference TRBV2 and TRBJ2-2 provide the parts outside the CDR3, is EPEVTQTPSHQVTQMGQEVILRCVPISNHLYFYWYRQILGQKVEFLVSFYNNEISEKSEIFDDQFSVERPDGSNFTLKIRSTKLEDSAMYFCASKTSGSRDTGELFFGEGSRLTVL.

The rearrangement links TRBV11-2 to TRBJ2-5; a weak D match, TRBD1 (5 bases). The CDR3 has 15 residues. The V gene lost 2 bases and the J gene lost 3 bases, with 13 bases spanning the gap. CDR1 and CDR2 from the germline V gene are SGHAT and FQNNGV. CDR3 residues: CASSLSQGREETQYF. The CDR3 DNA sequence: TGTGCCAGCAGCTTAAGCCAGGGCCGTGAAGAGACCCAGTACTTC.

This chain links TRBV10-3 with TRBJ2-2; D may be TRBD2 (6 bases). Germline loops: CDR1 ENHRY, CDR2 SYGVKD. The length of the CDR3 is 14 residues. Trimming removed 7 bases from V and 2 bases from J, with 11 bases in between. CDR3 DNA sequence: TGTGCCATCAATGCGGGACCCAACACCGGGGAGCTGTTTTTT. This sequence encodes CAINAGPNTGELFF.

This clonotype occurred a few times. The CDR3 DNA reads as TGTGCCAGCAGCCAAGAGCTAGCGGGGACCTACGAGCAGTACTTC. It yields the protein CASSQELAGTYEQYF. The chain combines TRBV3-1 with TRBJ2-7; 9 bases fit TRBD2. The germline V gene has CDR1 LGHDT and CDR2 YNNKEL (reference sequence). The length of the CDR3 is 15 residues. The J segment lost 2 bases and the V segment lost 0 bases, leaving 2 bases of the junction unmatched.

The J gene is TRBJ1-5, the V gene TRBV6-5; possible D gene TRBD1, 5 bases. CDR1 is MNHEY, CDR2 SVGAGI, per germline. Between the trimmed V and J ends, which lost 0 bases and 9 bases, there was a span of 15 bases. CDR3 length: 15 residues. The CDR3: CASSYSPGGRGPQHF. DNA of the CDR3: TGTGCCAGCAGTTACTCCCCCGGGGGGAGAGGGCCCCAGCATTTT.

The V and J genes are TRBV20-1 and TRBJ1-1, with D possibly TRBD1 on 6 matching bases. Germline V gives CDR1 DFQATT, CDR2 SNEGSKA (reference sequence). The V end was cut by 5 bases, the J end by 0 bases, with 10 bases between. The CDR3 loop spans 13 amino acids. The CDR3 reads CSAPDRLNTEAFF. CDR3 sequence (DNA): TGCAGTGCTCCGGACAGATTGAACACTGAAGCTTTCTTT.

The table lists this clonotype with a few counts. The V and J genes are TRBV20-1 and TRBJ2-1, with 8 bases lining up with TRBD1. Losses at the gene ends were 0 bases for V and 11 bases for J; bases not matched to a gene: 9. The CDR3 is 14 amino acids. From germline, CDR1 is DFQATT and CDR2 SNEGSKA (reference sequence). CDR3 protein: CSARDLTGGSKQFF. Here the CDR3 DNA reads TGCAGTGCTAGAGATTTAACAGGGGGAAGTAAGCAGTTCTTC.